The 3 T cell receptor beta chains listed next were all sequenced from one sample in a study of cytomegalovirus exposure and HLA in healthy donors. Sequenced by immunoSEQ multiplex PCR; TCRdb stores in-frame clones only, minus some. The repertoire holds about 64,000 clones, with roughly 90% as singletons. The sequenced material came from PBMCs. The source is a woman between 18 and 30 years old in good health and CMV-seronegative.

V is TRBV5-1 and J is TRBJ1-1, with TRBD1 matching over 9 bases. Germline V lookup: CDR1 SGHRS, CDR2 YFSETQ. The CDR3 sequence is 15 residues long. Trimming at V came to 8 bases and at J to 1 base, leaving 9 bases not matched to a gene. The CDR3 coding sequence is TGCGCCAGTTCATATCAGACAGGGGGGAACACTGAAGCTTTCTTT. Protein sequence: CASSYQTGGNTEAFF.

The chain has TRBV14 and TRBJ1-1; 7 bases are a match to TRBD1. After removal of 6 bases from V and 11 bases from J, the junction contained 12 bases not matched to a gene. The CDR3 contains 13 residues. Germline V gene data show CDR1 as SGHDN and CDR2 as FVKESK. Here the CDR3 DNA reads TGTGCCAGCAGGAATACAGGGGCCATCTCTGCTTTCTTT. Residues: CASRNTGAISAFF.

This clone turned up a few times. This chain links TRBV25-1 with TRBJ1-6, with D hard to call. Germline V gives CDR1 MGHDK, CDR2 SYGVNS. Trimming removed 3 bases at V and 3 bases at J, with 6 bases between. This CDR3 spans 14 amino acids. The DNA of the CDR3 is TGTGCCAGCAGTGACGGTAACTATAATTCACCCCTCCACTTT. Its translation is CASSDGNYNSPLHF.